Presented here are 5 T cell receptor beta chains from one specimen sequenced in a study of tumor-infiltrating lymphocytes in primary liver carcinoma. The authors made TCR beta cDNA from around 500 ng total RNA with a constant-region primer. Investigators got TCR beta libraries out of three nested multiplex PCR rounds, done with slightly modified ARM-PCR. With TRBV1-TRBV30 forward primers and a C-beta reverse primer, the first two PCR rounds were run for approximately 9 cycles each. TCRdb passed the multiplex PCR reads through MiXCR, listing each CDR3 protein once. This table has some 64,000 distinct CDR3 sequences, about 71% appearing once. Investigators took RNA and DNA out together from about 19-30 mg of unsorted bulk tissue. Specimen: liver tumor tissue from sampling region 4. The sample's subset: tumor region T4, right-lateral pole. These receptors were obtained from a man aged 40-49 years with primary liver carcinoma and hepatitis B virus infection.

The V call is TRBV11-2, the J call TRBJ2-7; possibly TRBD1 or TRBD2 for D (5 bases each). Per the germline V gene, CDR1 is SGHAT and CDR2 is FQNNGV. Trimming stripped 6 bases from V and 3 bases from J, with 15 bases between. The CDR3 loop spans 14 amino acids. Written as DNA, the CDR3 is TGTGCCAGCAGGAAACCGGGACCGGTCTACGAGCAGTACTTC. Translation: CASRKPGPVYEQYF.

With regard to this clonotype: A much bigger clone sits one base away, suggesting this may be a read error. The chain employs TRBV12-3 or TRBV12-4 and TRBJ1-2; D is unresolved. This CDR3 region has 12 residues. Deletions cut 1 base from V and 8 bases from J, with 8 bases between. CDR3 in amino acids: CASSLDGRGYTF. The CDR3 bases are TGTGCCAGCAGTTTAGATGGTCGCGGCTACACCTTC.

Ten or more counts support this clonotype. The chain combines TRBV29-1 with TRBJ2-5, with 8 bases fitting TRBD1. V lost 4 bases and J lost 5; bases outside the gene matches: 12. The CDR3 contains 15 residues. CDR1 and CDR2 (germline): SQVTM, ANQGSEA. The CDR3: CSVGGTGPPRETQYF. CDR3 nucleotides: TGCAGCGTTGGGGGGACAGGACCTCCGAGGGAGACCCAGTACTTC. Complete variable domain (other parts from reference TRBV29-1 and TRBJ2-5): SAVISQKPSRDICQRGTSLTIQCQVDSQVTMMFWYRQQPGQSLTLIATANQGSEATYESGFVIDKFPISRPNLTFSTLTVSNMSPEDSSIYLCSVGGTGPPRETQYFGPGTRLLVL.

Note on this clonotype: A much larger clone lies one base from this, so it may be a read error. The chain couples TRBV6-5 to TRBJ1-6; a possible D gene is TRBD1 (5 bases). This CDR3 is 14 amino acids long. Germline CDR1 reads MNHEY; CDR2 reads SVGAGI. Trimming left V 7 bases short and J 7 bases short, with 14 bases between. This CDR3 is CASNREDTNSPLHF. CDR3 sequence (DNA): TGTGCCAGCAATCGTGAGGACACAAATTCACCCCTCCACTTT.

A word on this clonotype: This may stem from a read error, because a much larger clone lies one nucleotide away. This chain joins TRBV5-1 and TRBJ2-7; 9 bases are shared with TRBD2. J gave up 3 bases and V 4 bases, and 11 bases lay outside the gene matches. CDR1 and CDR2 from the germline V gene are SGHRS and YFSETQ. This CDR3 region has 16 residues. The CDR3 region has the DNA TGCGCCAGCAGCCTGGGGTTGACTAGCGGAGTCTACGAGCAGTACTTC. Translating it yields CASSLGLTSGVYEQYF.